This T cell receptor beta chain came from a study of cytomegalovirus exposure and HLA in healthy donors (dated by TCRdb to the late 2010s). Notes on the research overall: An earlier analysis of 587 of the donors reported 276 Gb of sequence data and around 120 million unique TCR beta sequences obtained from around 190 million T cells. Of the 350 to 450 genotyped donors, 70% to 90% were placed in the genetic ancestry cluster associated with self-reported Caucasian donors. Rather than drawing on any new phenotypic data, the later analysis identified candidate immune exposures from TCR beta sequences and the way those sequences occurred across donors. Besides the first cohort of hundreds of subjects, a separate validation cohort made up of roughly 120 different subjects was used. In an earlier analysis of a few hundred of the donors, high-throughput TCR beta sequencing was used to judge whether each TCR beta V gene segment behaved as functional or pseudogenic. A handful of DR-DQ haplotypes were handled as single units for association and clustering because linkage in the cohort was strong. Among several hundred genotyped donors of the cohort, an average of roughly 230,000 unique TCR beta nucleotide sequences was sequenced per donor, of which 15% to 20% were non-productive. HLA typing included class I and class II loci at four-digit resolution. An early release covering some 640 HLA-typed donors comprised about 300 gigabases of sequencing data and 65 million to 100 million unique TCR sequences. Typing coverage differed by locus: A, B, C, DRB1 and DQB1 were typed in about 620-630 donors, DQA1 in 522, DPA1 in over 600, and DPB1 in 400 to 490. The study aimed to test whether cataloging public T cell receptors could reveal signatures of past pathogen exposure. Using immunosequencing, the study profiled T cell repertoires from 500 to 800 subjects and related those repertoires to cytomegalovirus serostatus. Donor age, sex, ethnicity and CMV serostatus were collected together with the repertoire data. A later analysis re-analyzed previously published TCR beta repertoires from roughly 690 donors and added high-resolution HLA genotyping to study TCR occurrence patterns. High-throughput TCR immunosequencing, statistical association of individual TCRs with disease status, and machine learning were combined to predict cytomegalovirus infection status. Every discovery cohort repertoire had been produced on one sequencing platform. In a later genetic analysis, genome-wide SNP genotypes for about 55% of the roughly 670 donors were used, and that subset was treated as a discovery cohort.

The library was produced with the immunoSEQ multiplex PCR assay. A mixture of 60 forward primers for TCR Vbeta segments and 13 reverse primers for TCR Jbeta segments was used in the multiplex PCR. A multiplex PCR assay on genomic DNA amplified the CDR3 region of rearranged TCR beta genes. The amplified TCR beta libraries were sequenced on the Illumina HiSeq System as 87-base-pair reads. The published analysis was carried out like this. Across the 500 to 850 repertoires, a later analysis counted 60 million to 90 million unique TCR beta chains, around 11 million of which were shared by at least two donors. A nearest-neighbor algorithm error-corrected the raw reads and collapsed the reads into unique sequences, merging closely related sequences to remove PCR and sequencing errors. CDR3 sequences were aligned to IMGT reference sequences to assign V, D and J gene segments. Each retained sequence needed at least a six-nucleotide match to both a V gene segment and a J gene segment. Rearrangements were classified as productive when the CDR3 lacked stop codons and remained in frame with V and J, and all other rearrangements were classified as non-productive. Following IMGT convention, CDR3 was defined as the stretch from the second conserved V-encoded cysteine to the conserved J-encoded phenylalanine. Sequences without an unambiguous match to a single V gene segment were excluded from the earlier analysis of several hundred of the donors. In an earlier analysis of about 590 of the donors, a V segment was called functional when productive rearrangements were above 56.7%, and segregating when the standard deviation between donors exceeded 5%. A statistical classification framework was built to diagnose cytomegalovirus status from the catalog of TCR beta chain sequences. In a later analysis, V and J genes were assigned by comparing TCR nucleotide sequences against IMGT/GENE-DB human TR gene sequences. A later analysis assigned CDR3 sequences and most-parsimonious VDJ recombination scenarios with the TCRdist pipeline. In a later analysis, every TCR beta chain was defined by the combination of its CDR3 amino acid sequence and its V-gene family, and reads without a unique V-gene family were dropped. A later analysis removed several hundred highly shared, low-generation-probability nucleotide sequences to deal with suspected cross-contamination and a sequencing artifact. In a later analysis, a clonal expansion index was calculated for each public chain from normalized within-repertoire ranks of inferred template counts. A later analysis computed generation probabilities with a VDJ recombination model fitted to out-of-frame rearrangements, and checked the results against IGoR. Hypergeometric tests were used in a later analysis to score TCR-TCR, TCR-HLA and TCR-CMV co-occurrence, with a repertoire-size bias correction applied to the TCR pairs. In a later analysis, false discovery rates were estimated by permuting HLA or CMV assignments 20 times. In a later analysis, co-occurring TCRs were grouped using DBSCAN, and TCRdist sequence similarity was added for clustering within HLA-allele-positive subsets. For co-occurrence clustering, repertoires with fewer than 30,000 or more than 120,000 public chains were excluded, along with roughly five repertoires with anomalous nucleotide sharing. Imported from immuneACCESS, the table was reduced by TCRdb to in-frame sequences with V and J called. These copies leave out some clones; in studies compared against another copy, an unresolved V gene accounts for under half, and the cause of the remainder is not known. The DNA gave D and trimming, while V, J and clone size come from that table. The sample table contains under 150,000 clones; only one count was recorded for approximately 78% of them. The top ten hold about 6.8% of the sample.

This clone occurred a few times. No antigen is known for it. Base qualities are not at hand, and no much larger clone is one base apart. What the study reported, not specific to this receptor: CMV serostatus was the only immune exposure information available for the cohort. A later analysis found that most CMV-associated TCR beta chains appeared HLA-restricted, with HLA associations seemingly driven largely by CMV exposure. Linkage disequilibrium might explain the correlated functional status among segregating V segments, but an unknown experimental factor could not be ruled out. In the study, some 180 TCR beta chains were listed as associated with cytomegalovirus. HLA typing was unavailable for some donors at each locus, so association tests used only the typed subset. In a later genetic analysis, a missense DCLRE1C variant was associated with V-gene and J-gene trimming of TCR beta chains, and the association was replicated in an independent cohort. This cohort had only TCR beta chains sequenced, and the lack of alpha or paired-chain data limited which features could be detected. The authors suggested that the approach could potentially be generalized to other disease states and immunological phenotypes. Some IMGT-functional V segments, including TRBV6-2 and TRBV6-3, could not be distinguished by the 87-base-pair reads and were therefore excluded. Compared with equally common non-associated chains, HLA-associated TCR beta chains in a later analysis were more clonally expanded and had lower generation probabilities. In an earlier analysis of several hundred of the donors, most TCR beta V segments were observed in productive rearrangements about 87% or about 30% of the time, broadly matching IMGT annotations. Compared with the roughly 710-donor mean, donors in an Asian-associated ancestry cluster had fewer N-insertions in productive TCRs, according to a later genetic analysis. A further reported finding was that TCR beta sequences accurately predicted the HLA-A and HLA-B alleles for most subjects in the first cohort. Cytomegalovirus status was reported to be diagnosed by the classifier with high specificity and sensitivity in both the original and validation cohorts. While some public TCRs were present in many individuals, most TCR sequences turned up only very rarely across donors. Assigning TCR associations to individual alleles was difficult when HLA alleles, especially DR and DQ, strongly co-occurred. The sequencing pipeline was judged likely to have produced a cluster of highly shared sequence variants as a technical artifact. In a later analysis, several top co-occurrence clusters were reported to appear linked to parvovirus B19, influenza, CMV and Epstein-Barr virus. Presence/absence analyses assumed roughly uniform sequencing depth across donors, an assumption that may not hold. Specific HLA alleles were associated with around 18,000 TCR beta sequences at a false discovery rate of 0.05 in a later analysis. Because counts were too low, some 17 rarely observed V segments, including chromosome 9 orphons, were excluded from the earlier analysis of some 590 of the donors. In a later analysis, the rate of TCR association differed among HLA loci, with DRB1 alleles having the most associated TCRs and HLA-C alleles having the fewest. A few of the identified cytomegalovirus-associated TCR beta chains were confirmed in vitro to be specific for cytomegalovirus antigens.

In total, over 600 healthy bone marrow donors made up the cohort. All cohort members were sampled while nominally healthy, although unrecorded immune exposures were likely present. The donor tested CMV seropositive and was one of the 289 seropositive cohort members. A peripheral blood sample was collected from each donor, and TCR beta sequencing was performed on peripheral blood mononuclear cells. Genomic DNA was extracted from the blood cell samples with the Qiagen DNeasy Blood Extraction Kit. Measured from the cysteine to the phenylalanine, the CDR3 is 15 residues long. Just CDR3 DNA is preserved here, 45 bases in frame from base 1. CDR1 and CDR2 are read off the germline V gene as LGHNA and YNFKEQ. A distance of 13 bases separates the germline ends of V and J, which lose 1 base and 7 bases respectively.

The source is a woman aged 40 to 50 in good health and CMV-seropositive. The chain links TRBV4-2 with TRBJ1-4; TRBD1 could be the D gene, as 6 bases match. The sample comprised PBMCs. CDR3 sequence: CASSQGRDTFEKLFF. The DNA sequence is TGTGCCAGCAGCCAAGGAAGGGACACATTTGAAAAACTGTTTTTT.